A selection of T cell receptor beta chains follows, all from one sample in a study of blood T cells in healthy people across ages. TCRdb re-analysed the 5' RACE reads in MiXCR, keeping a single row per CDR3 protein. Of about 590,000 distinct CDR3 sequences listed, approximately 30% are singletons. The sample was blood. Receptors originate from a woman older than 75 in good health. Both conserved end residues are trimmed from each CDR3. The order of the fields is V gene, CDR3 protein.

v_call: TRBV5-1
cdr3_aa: ASSLAPRSSGNTIY

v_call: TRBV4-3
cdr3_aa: ASSRSTGAGGETQY

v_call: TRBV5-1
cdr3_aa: ASSRNRGDTGELF

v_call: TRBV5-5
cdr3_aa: ASSSWTGDEQF

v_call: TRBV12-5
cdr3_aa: ASGPGLTNQPQH

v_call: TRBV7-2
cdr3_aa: ASSLDRGLNEQY

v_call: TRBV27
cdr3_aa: ASSRGIGAF

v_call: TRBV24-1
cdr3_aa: ATSDVPGQGHEQF

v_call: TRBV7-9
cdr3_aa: ASSPQGASYNEQF

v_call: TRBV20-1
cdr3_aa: SARPLRGGRGDTQY

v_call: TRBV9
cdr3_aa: ASSVVRDRGADTQY

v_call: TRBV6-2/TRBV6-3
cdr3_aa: ASRSDGTRSETQY

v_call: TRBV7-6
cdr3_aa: ASSRIAGGLRNEQF

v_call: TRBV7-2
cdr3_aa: ASSLDGAPAETIQY

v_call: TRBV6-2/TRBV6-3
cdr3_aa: ASVPGQRNQPQH

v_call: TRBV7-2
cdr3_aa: ASSPRTSDWSPDTQY

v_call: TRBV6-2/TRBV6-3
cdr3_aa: ASSYSTNSYGYT

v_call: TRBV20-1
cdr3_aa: SARTSMGDTQY

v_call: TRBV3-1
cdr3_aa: ASSPGGARGDTQY

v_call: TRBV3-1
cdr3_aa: ASSHSGFSSTDTQY

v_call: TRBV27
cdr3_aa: ASSPGGARNEQY

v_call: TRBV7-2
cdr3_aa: ASSLAAGDYNEQF

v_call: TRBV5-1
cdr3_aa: ASSAQTGAGGYT

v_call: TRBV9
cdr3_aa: ASSVGGFGRGTEAF

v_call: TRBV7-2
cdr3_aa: ASSLALRLAGGKTQY

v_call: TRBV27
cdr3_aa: AASSRSTPHNEQF

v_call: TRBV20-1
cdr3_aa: SARGPGFSYEQY

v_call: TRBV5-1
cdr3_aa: ASSLTASDSPLH

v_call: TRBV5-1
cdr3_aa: ASSLEGLAVVGYEQY

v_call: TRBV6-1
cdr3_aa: ASSEALRARGVYEQY

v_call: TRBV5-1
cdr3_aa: ASSLATGREQY

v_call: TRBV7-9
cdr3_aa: ACSLGDSNSPLH

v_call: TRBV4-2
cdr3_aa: ASSQVGSGGYNEQF

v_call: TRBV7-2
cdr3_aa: ASSLRTRNTGELF

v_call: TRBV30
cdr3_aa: AWSSAGYGYT

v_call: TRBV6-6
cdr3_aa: ASNLQGTNEKLF

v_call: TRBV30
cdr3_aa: AWSVLVTAEQY